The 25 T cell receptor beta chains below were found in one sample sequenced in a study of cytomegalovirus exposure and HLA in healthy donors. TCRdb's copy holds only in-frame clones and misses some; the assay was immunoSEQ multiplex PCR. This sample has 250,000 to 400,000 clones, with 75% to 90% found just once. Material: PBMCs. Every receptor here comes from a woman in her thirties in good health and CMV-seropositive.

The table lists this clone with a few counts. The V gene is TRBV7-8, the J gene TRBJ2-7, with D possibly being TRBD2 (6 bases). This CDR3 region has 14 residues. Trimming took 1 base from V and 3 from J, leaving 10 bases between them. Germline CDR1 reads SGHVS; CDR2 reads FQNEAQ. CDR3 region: CASSLGDSGYEQYF. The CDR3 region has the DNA TGTGCCAGCAGCTTAGGTGATAGCGGCTACGAGCAGTACTTC.

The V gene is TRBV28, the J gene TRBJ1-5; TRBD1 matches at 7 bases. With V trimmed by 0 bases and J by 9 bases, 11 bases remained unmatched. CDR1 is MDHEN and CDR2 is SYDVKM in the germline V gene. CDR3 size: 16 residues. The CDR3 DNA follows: TGTGCCAGCAGTTTATGGACAGGGCCAGAAATCCTGCCCCAGCATTTT. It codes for CASSLWTGPEILPQHF.

The CDR3 protein is CASRETAYNSPLHF. CDR3 bases: TGTGCCAGCAGGGAGACAGCCTATAATTCACCCCTCCACTTT. V is TRBV2 and J is TRBJ1-6, with D possibly matching TRBD1 (5 bases). Germline V gene sequence: CDR1 SNHLY, CDR2 FYNNEI. V shed 6 bases and J shed 2 bases, with 8 bases lying between them. The CDR3 consists of 14 residues.

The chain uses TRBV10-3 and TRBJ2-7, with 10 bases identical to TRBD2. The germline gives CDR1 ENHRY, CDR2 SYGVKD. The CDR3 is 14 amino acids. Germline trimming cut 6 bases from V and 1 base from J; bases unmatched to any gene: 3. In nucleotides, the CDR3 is TGTGCCATCAGGGATAGCGGGAGGTCCTACGAGCAGTACTTC. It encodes CAIRDSGRSYEQYF.

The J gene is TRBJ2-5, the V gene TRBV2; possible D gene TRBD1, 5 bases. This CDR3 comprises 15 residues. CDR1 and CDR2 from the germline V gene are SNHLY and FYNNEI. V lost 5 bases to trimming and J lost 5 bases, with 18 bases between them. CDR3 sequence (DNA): TGTGCCAGCAGTCCACGAACAGGCAATGGGGAGACCCAGTACTTC. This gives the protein CASSPRTGNGETQYF.

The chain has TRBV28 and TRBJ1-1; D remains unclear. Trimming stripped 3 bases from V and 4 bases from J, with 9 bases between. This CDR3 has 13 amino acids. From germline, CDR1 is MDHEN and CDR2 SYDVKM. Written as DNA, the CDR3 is TGTGCCAGCAGTTTTAGTAGGCTCACTGAAGCTTTCTTT. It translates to CASSFSRLTEAFF.

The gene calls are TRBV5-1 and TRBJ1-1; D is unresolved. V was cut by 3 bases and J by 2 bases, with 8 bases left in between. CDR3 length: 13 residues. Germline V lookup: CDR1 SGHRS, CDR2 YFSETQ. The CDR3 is CASSSGRNTEAFF. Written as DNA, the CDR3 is TGCGCCAGCAGCTCGGGCCGAAACACTGAAGCTTTCTTT.

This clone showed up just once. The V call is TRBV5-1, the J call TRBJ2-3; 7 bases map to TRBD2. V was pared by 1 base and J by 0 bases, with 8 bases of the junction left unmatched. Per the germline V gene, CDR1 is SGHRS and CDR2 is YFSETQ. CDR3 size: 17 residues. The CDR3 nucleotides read TGCGCCAGCAGCTTGAAGGTAGCGGGTTCTAGCACAGATACGCAGTATTTT. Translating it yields CASSLKVAGSSTDTQYF.

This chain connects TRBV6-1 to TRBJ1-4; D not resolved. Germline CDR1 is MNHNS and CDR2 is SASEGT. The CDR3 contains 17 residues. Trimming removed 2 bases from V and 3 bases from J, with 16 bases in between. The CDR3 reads CASSETFRASANEKLFF. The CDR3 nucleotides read TGTGCCAGCAGTGAAACATTTAGGGCCTCGGCTAATGAAAAACTGTTTTTT.

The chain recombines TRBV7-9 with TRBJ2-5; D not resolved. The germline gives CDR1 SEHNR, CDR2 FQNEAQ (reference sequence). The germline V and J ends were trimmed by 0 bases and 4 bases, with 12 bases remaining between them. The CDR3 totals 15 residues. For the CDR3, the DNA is TGTGCCAGCAGCTTAGCGCTAAGGAGCGTAGAGACCCAGTACTTC. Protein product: CASSLALRSVETQYF.

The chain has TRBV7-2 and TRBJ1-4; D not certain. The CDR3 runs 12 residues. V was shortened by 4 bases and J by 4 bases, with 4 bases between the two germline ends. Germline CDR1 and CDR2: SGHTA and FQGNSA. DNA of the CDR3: TGTGCCAGCAGCTACCTTAATGAAAAACTGTTTTTT. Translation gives CASSYLNEKLFF.

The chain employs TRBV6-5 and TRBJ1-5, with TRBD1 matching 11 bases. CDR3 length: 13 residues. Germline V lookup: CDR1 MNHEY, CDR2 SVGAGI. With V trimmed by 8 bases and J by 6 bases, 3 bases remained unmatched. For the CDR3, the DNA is TGTGCCAGCGTTGGGACAGGGGGTCAGCCCCAGCATTTT. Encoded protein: CASVGTGGQPQHF.

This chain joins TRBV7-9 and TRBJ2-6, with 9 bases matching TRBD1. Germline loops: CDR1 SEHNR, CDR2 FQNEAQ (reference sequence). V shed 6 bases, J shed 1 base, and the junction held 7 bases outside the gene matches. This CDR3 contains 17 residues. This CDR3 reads CASRDRDRVSGANVLTF. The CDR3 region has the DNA TGTGCCAGCAGAGACCGGGACAGGGTATCTGGGGCCAACGTCCTGACTTTC.

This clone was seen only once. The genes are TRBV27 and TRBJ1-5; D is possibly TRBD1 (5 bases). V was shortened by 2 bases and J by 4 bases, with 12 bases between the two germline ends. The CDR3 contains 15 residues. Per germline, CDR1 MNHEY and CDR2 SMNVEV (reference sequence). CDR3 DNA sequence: TGTGCCAGCAGTTTACACGCTAGGGGTAATCAGCCCCAGCATTTT. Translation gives CASSLHARGNQPQHF.

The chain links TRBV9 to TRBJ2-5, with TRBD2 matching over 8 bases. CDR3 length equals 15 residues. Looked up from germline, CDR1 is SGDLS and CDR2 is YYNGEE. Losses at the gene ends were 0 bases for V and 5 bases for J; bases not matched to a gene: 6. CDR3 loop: CASSVGSGSRETQYF. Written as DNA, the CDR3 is TGTGCCAGCAGCGTAGGAAGCGGGAGTCGGGAGACCCAGTACTTC.

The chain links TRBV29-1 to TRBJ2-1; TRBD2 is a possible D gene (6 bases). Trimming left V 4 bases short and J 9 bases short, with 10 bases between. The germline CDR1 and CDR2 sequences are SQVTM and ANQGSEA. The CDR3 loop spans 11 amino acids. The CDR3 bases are TGCAGCGTTGCGCGGGGTAGTGAGCAGTTCTTC. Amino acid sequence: CSVARGSEQFF.

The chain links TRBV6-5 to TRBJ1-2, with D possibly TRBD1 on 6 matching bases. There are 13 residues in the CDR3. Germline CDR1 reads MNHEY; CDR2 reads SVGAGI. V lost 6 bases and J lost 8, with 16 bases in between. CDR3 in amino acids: CASSQDSLGGYTF. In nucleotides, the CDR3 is TGTGCCAGCAGCCAGGACAGCCTAGGGGGCTACACCTTC.

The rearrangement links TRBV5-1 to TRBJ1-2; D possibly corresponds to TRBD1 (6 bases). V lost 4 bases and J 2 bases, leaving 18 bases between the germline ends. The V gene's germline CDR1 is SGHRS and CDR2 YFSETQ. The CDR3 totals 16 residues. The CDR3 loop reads CASSGGLTDSNYGYTF. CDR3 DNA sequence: TGCGCCAGCAGCGGGGGCTTGACGGACAGCAACTATGGCTACACCTTC. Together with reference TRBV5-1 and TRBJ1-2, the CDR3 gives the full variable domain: KAGVTQTPRYLIKTRGQQVTLSCSPISGHRSVSWYQQTPGQGLQFLFEYFSETQRNKGNFPGRFSGRQFSNSRSEMNVSTLELGDSALYLCASSGGLTDSNYGYTFGSGTRLTVV.

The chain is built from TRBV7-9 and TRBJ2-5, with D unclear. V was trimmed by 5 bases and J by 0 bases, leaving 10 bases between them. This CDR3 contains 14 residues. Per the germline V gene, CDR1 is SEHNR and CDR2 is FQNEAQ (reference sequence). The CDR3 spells CASSPAVYQETQYF. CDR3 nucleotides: TGTGCCAGCAGCCCGGCGGTGTACCAAGAGACCCAGTACTTC.

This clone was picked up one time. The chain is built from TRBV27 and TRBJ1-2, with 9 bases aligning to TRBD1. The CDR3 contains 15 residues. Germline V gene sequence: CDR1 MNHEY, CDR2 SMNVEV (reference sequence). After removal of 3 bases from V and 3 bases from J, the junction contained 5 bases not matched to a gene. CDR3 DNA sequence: TGTGCCAGCAGTTTTACAGGGGGCCTTGACTATGGCTACACCTTC. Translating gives CASSFTGGLDYGYTF.

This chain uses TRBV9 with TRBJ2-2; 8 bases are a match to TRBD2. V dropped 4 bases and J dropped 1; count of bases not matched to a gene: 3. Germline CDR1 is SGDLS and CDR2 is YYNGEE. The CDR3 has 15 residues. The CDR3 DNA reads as TGTGCCAGCAGCTCCAGCGGGGGGAACACCGGGGAGCTGTTTTTT. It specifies CASSSSGGNTGELFF. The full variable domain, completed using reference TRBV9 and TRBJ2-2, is DSGVTQTPKHLITATGQRVTLRCSPRSGDLSVYWYQQSLDQGLQFLIQYYNGEERAKGNILERFSAQQFPDLHSELNLSSLELGDSALYFCASSSSGGNTGELFFGEGSRLTVL.

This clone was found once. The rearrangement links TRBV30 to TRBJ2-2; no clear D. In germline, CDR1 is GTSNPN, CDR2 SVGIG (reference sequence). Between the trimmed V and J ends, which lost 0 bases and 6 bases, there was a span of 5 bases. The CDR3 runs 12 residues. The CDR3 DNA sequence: TGTGCCTGGAGTGTAGTCCCCGGGGAGCTGTTTTTT. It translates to CAWSVVPGELFF. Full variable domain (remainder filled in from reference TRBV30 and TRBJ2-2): SQTIHQWPATLVQPVGSPLSLECTVEGTSNPNLYWYRQAAGRGLQLLFYSVGIGQISSEVPQNLSASRPQDRQFILSSKKLLLSDSGFYLCAWSVVPGELFFGEGSRLTVL.

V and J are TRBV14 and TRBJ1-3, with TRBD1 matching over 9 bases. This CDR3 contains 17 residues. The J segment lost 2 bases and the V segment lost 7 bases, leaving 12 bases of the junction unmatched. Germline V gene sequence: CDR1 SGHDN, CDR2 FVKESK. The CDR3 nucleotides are TGTGCCAGCAACAACGGACAGGGGAGATATGCTGGAAACACCATATATTTT. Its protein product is CASNNGQGRYAGNTIYF.

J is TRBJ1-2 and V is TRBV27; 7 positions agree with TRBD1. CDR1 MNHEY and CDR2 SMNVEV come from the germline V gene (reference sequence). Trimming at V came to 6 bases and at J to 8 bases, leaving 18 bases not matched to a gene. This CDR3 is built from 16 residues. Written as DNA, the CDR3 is TGTGCCAGCAGACCCGACAGGGCGGATGGACTATTCGGCTACACCTTC. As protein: CASRPDRADGLFGYTF.

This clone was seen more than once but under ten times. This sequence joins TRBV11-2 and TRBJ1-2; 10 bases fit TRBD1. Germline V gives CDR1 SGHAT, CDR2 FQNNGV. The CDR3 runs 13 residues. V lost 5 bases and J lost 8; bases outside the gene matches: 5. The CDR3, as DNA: TGTGCCAGCAGCGTTGACAGGGGGCGAGGCTACACCTTC. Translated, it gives CASSVDRGRGYTF.